The present entry profiles one T cell receptor beta chain with its context. Its target is not known. The data derive from a study of T cell repertoires and HLA-DP antigens. Broader study findings: Responder cells were total CD4+ cells with a HeLa antigen-presenting system.

Profiling relied on immunoSEQ multiplex PCR, and the TCRdb table lists in-frame clones only, not all of them. The profile shows 55,000 to 80,000 clones, around 80% of them singletons. Sequenced: CD4+ T cells from PBMCs. This sequence was found in a man between 60 and 70 years old in good health and CMV-seronegative.

The CDR3 protein is CASSLDSRTSGDETQYF. The CDR3 bases are TGTGCCAGCAGCTTAGATTCCCGGACTAGCGGGGACGAGACCCAGTACTTC. The V call is TRBV11-3, the J call TRBJ2-5, with TRBD2 matching over 12 bases. After removal of 0 bases from V and 5 bases from J, the junction contained 7 bases not matched to a gene. The CDR3 runs 17 residues. Germline V CDR1 and CDR2: SGHNT, YENEEA.